Each of the 18 T cell receptor beta chains below was sequenced from the same sample in a study of blood T cells in healthy people across ages. It was with a sample-barcoded 5' primer and a J-beta primer mix that a second PCR of roughly 7 to 12 cycles was run. MiXCR, run by TCRdb on the 5' RACE reads, gives a single entry per CDR3 protein. The profile shows some 1.1 million distinct CDR3 sequences, 35% to 40% of them singletons. The sequenced sample was blood. All receptors come from a man aged 18 to 35 in good health.

The gene calls are TRBV28 and TRBJ2-4; 12 bases line up with TRBD2. The germline gives CDR1 MDHEN, CDR2 SYDVKM. Trimming at V came to 6 bases and at J to 0 bases, leaving 3 bases not matched to a gene. The CDR3 has 16 residues. CDR3 sequence: CASRLAGGQAKNIQYF. The CDR3 nucleotides are TGTGCCAGCAGACTAGCGGGAGGCCAAGCCAAAAACATTCAGTACTTC.

This chain connects TRBV12-5 to TRBJ1-2; TRBD1 might be the D (5 bases). V gave up 5 bases and J gave up 9 bases, with 10 bases separating them. The CDR3 sequence is 11 residues long. Germline CDR1 reads LGHNT; CDR2 reads FRNRAP. Here the CDR3 reads CASGHNRSYTF. In nucleotides, the CDR3 is TGTGCTAGTGGTCATAACAGGAGCTACACCTTC. The complete variable domain, with remaining parts taken from reference TRBV12-5 and TRBJ1-2, reads DARVTQTPRHKVTEMGQEVTMRCQPILGHNTVFWYRQTMMQGLELLAYFRNRAPLDDSGMPKDRFSAEMPDATLATLKIQPSEPRDSAVYFCASGHNRSYTFGSGTRLTVV.

This clonotype was found a few times. This chain connects TRBV4-2 to TRBJ1-6; D is unclear. This CDR3 comprises 14 residues. The germline V gene has CDR1 LGHNA and CDR2 YNFKEQ. V was trimmed by 3 bases and J by 8 bases, leaving 11 bases between them. The CDR3 region is CASSHPVGDSPLHF. In nucleotides, the CDR3 is TGTGCCAGCAGCCATCCCGTGGGAGATTCACCCCTCCACTTT.

The V call is TRBV20-1, the J call TRBJ2-2, with 7 nucleotides matching TRBD2. The germline CDR1 and CDR2 sequences are DFQATT and SNEGSKA (reference sequence). This CDR3 comprises 17 residues. V shed 0 bases and J 0 bases; nucleotides not matched to a gene: 7. The CDR3 is CSARDKGGASNTGELFF. The CDR3 DNA sequence: TGCAGTGCTAGAGATAAGGGAGGGGCGTCGAACACCGGGGAGCTGTTTTTT.

This clonotype was seen only a few times. V and J are TRBV5-1 and TRBJ2-1, with D hard to call. This CDR3 has 15 residues. V lost 0 bases to trimming and J lost 3 bases, with 10 bases between them. Germline-derived CDR1 and CDR2 are SGHRS and YFSETQ. CDR3 residues: CASSLDGVDYNEQFF. The CDR3 DNA reads as TGCGCCAGCAGCTTGGACGGAGTCGACTACAATGAGCAGTTCTTC. Complete variable domain (other parts from reference TRBV5-1 and TRBJ2-1): KAGVTQTPRYLIKTRGQQVTLSCSPISGHRSVSWYQQTPGQGLQFLFEYFSETQRNKGNFPGRFSGRQFSNSRSEMNVSTLELGDSALYLCASSLDGVDYNEQFFGPGTRLTVL.

This clonotype was detected only a few times. The genes are TRBV3-1 and TRBJ1-2, with D possibly matching TRBD1 (5 bases). V was trimmed by 5 bases and J by 8 bases, leaving 12 bases between them. The CDR3 is 12 amino acids. Germline CDR1 and CDR2: LGHDT and YNNKEL (reference sequence). The chain's CDR3 is CASSVGDLGYTF. Written as DNA, the CDR3 is TGTGCCAGCAGCGTTGGGGACCTCGGCTACACCTTC. The full variable domain, completed using reference TRBV3-1 and TRBJ1-2, is DTAVSQTPKYLVTQMGNDKSIKCEQNLGHDTMYWYKQDSKKFLKIMFSYNNKELIINETVPNRFSPKSPDKAHLNLHINSLELGDSAVYFCASSVGDLGYTFGSGTRLTVV.

The sample holds a few counts of this clonotype. The rearrangement joins TRBV28 to TRBJ2-3; D not certain. V was trimmed by 0 bases and J by 5 bases, leaving 15 bases between them. Germline CDR1 MDHEN, CDR2 SYDVKM. This CDR3 has 16 residues. The CDR3 nucleotides read TGTGCCAGCAGTTTATGGAGTCGGCAGTTCGGAGATACGCAGTATTTT. Protein product: CASSLWSRQFGDTQYF.

The chain couples TRBV7-9 to TRBJ1-2, with D perhaps TRBD1 (6 bases). V shed 2 bases and J shed 6 bases, with 13 bases lying between them. The CDR3 is made up of 14 amino acids. Germline V gives CDR1 SEHNR, CDR2 FQNEAQ (reference sequence). CDR3 in amino acids: CASSLLRDTDGYTF. In nucleotides, the CDR3 is TGTGCCAGCAGCTTACTCCGGGACACCGATGGCTACACCTTC.

This clonotype was observed many times. The gene calls are TRBV10-3 and TRBJ2-1; tentative D call: TRBD1 (6 bases). The germline CDR1 and CDR2 sequences are ENHRY and SYGVKD. V shed 0 bases and J shed 5 bases, with 11 bases lying between them. The CDR3 has 15 amino acids. The CDR3 spells CAISESGTPNNEQFF. For the CDR3, the DNA is TGTGCCATCAGTGAGTCCGGGACACCAAACAATGAGCAGTTCTTC.

At least ten counts were recorded for this clonotype. V usage is TRBV6-5 and J usage is TRBJ1-2, with 7 bases lining up with TRBD1. Germline loops: CDR1 MNHEY, CDR2 SVGAGI. The V gene end was trimmed by 6 bases and the J gene end by 6 bases; junction bases not matched to a gene: 13. The CDR3 sequence is 15 residues long. The CDR3 DNA is TGTGCCAGCAGAACTATAGACAGGGCCCGGGATGGCTACACCTTC. The encoded protein is CASRTIDRARDGYTF.

This clonotype appeared a few times. The chain joins TRBV9 to TRBJ1-2; possibly TRBD1 for D (5 bases). Trimming removed 6 bases at V and 6 bases at J, with 18 bases between. Germline V CDR1 and CDR2: SGDLS, YYNGEE. The CDR3 runs 14 residues. CDR3 in amino acids: CASTLRNIRDGYTF. The CDR3 region has the DNA TGTGCCAGCACCCTACGGAATATCAGGGATGGCTACACCTTC. Complete variable domain (other parts from reference TRBV9 and TRBJ1-2): DSGVTQTPKHLITATGQRVTLRCSPRSGDLSVYWYQQSLDQGLQFLIQYYNGEERAKGNILERFSAQQFPDLHSELNLSSLELGDSALYFCASTLRNIRDGYTFGSGTRLTVV.

The table lists this clonotype with many counts. The chain links TRBV20-1 to TRBJ2-4; possible D gene TRBD2, 5 bases. Trimming took 8 bases from V and 0 from J, leaving 11 bases between them. CDR1 DFQATT and CDR2 SNEGSKA come from the germline V gene (reference sequence). This CDR3 has 13 amino acids. The CDR3 protein is CSQGSLAKNIQYF. For the CDR3, the DNA is TGCAGTCAAGGGAGCCTAGCCAAAAACATTCAGTACTTC.

In the case of this clonotype: This may come from a read error, since a much larger clone is one base off. The V and J genes are TRBV29-1 and TRBJ2-1; the D gene is possibly TRBD2 (6 bases). V gave up 7 bases and J gave up 5 bases, with 15 bases separating them. The germline CDR1 and CDR2 sequences are SQVTM and ANQGSEA. The length of the CDR3 is 13 residues. CDR3 in amino acids: CSGSGRANNEQFF. The DNA of the CDR3 is TGCAGCGGTAGCGGCAGGGCCAACAATGAGCAGTTCTTC.

The chain links TRBV7-8 to TRBJ2-2; D unclear. CDR3 length equals 15 residues. Per the germline V gene, CDR1 is SGHVS and CDR2 is FQNEAQ. Deletions cut 0 bases from V and 4 bases from J, with 9 bases between. CDR3 protein: CASSLAPPFTGELFF. The CDR3 DNA reads TGTGCCAGCAGCTTAGCTCCGCCCTTCACCGGGGAGCTGTTTTTT.

The V and J genes are TRBV2 and TRBJ2-1; D remains unclear. The germline V gene has CDR1 SNHLY and CDR2 FYNNEI. Trimming took 8 bases from V and 6 from J, leaving 11 bases between them. The CDR3 is made up of 12 amino acids. The CDR3 region is CASHPMPNEQFF. CDR3 bases: TGTGCCAGCCATCCGATGCCCAATGAGCAGTTCTTC. Using reference TRBV2 and TRBJ2-1 for the parts outside the CDR3, the full variable domain is EPEVTQTPSHQVTQMGQEVILRCVPISNHLYFYWYRQILGQKVEFLVSFYNNEISEKSEIFDDQFSVERPDGSNFTLKIRSTKLEDSAMYFCASHPMPNEQFFGPGTRLTVL.

The V gene is TRBV28, the J gene TRBJ1-4, with 9 bases identical to TRBD1. The germline CDR1 and CDR2 sequences are MDHEN and SYDVKM. V was pared by 5 bases and J by 9 bases, with 13 bases of the junction left unmatched. The CDR3 loop spans 16 amino acids. CDR3 DNA sequence: TGTGCCAGCAGTCCGGGTGGAGGGACAGGGACAAAAAAACTGTTTTTT. This codes for CASSPGGGTGTKKLFF.

The chain carries TRBV2 and TRBJ2-2; D may be TRBD2 (6 bases). V lost 4 bases and J lost 6, with 9 bases in between. This CDR3 has 13 residues. Germline V lookup: CDR1 SNHLY, CDR2 FYNNEI. As DNA, the CDR3 is TGTGCCAGCAGTGGTGGGGGGTCCGGGGAGCTGTTTTTT. Encoded protein: CASSGGGSGELFF.

The chain carries TRBV21-1 and TRBJ1-4; the D call in the table, TRBD1, was not verified against the DNA. TRBV21-1 is a listed pseudogene. The CDR3 covers 19 residues. The CDR3 region has the DNA TGTGCCAGCAGCAAAGCTCTCCTAAAGGGGGACAGGGCCGATGAAAAACTGTTTTTT. Translating gives CASSKALLKGDRADEKLFF.